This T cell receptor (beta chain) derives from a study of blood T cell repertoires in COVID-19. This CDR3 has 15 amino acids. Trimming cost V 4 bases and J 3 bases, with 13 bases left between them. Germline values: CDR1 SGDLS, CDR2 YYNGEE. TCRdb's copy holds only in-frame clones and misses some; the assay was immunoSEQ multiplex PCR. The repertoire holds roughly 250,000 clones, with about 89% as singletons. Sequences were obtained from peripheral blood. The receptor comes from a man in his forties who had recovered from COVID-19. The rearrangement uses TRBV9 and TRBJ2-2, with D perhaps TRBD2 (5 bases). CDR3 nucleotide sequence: TGTGCCAGCAGCACCGACCCTAGCTACACCGGGGAGCTGTTTTTT. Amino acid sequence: CASSTDPSYTGELFF.